The text below deals with one TCR beta chain. As yet, its antigen is unknown. Someone took the PBMCs out of more than 9 ml of fresh peripheral blood. The data were obtained in a study of Graves' ophthalmopathy and Graves' hyperthyroidism. V was cut by 5 bases and J by 1 base, with 14 bases left in between. This CDR3 is built from 15 residues. From RNA, the CDR3 regions of TCR beta chains were amplified and sequenced. HTBI primers served in a first-round RT-PCR, which a second-round multiplex PCR followed. One entry per CDR3 protein, called by TCRdb with MiXCR from the multiplex PCR reads. The table shows a few hundred thousand distinct CDR3 sequences, with 15% to 20% occurring only once. Study-level findings and limits: The blood repertoire also included most expanded thyroid clonotypes above 0.001 frequency. Ophthalmopathy progression was predicted with approximately 68% sensitivity and about 74% specificity. Using 13 signatures, a model distinguished ophthalmopathy from stable hyperthyroidism, reaching around 87% sensitivity and 65% to 84% specificity.

This TCR derives from an adult man with Graves' ophthalmopathy. The chain uses TRBV12-3 or TRBV12-4 and TRBJ1-1; no clear D. Material for sequencing was peripheral blood. CDR3 amino acids: CASSPGLPENTEAFF. CDR3 nucleotides: TGTGCCAGCAGTCCCGGCCTGCCGGAGAACACTGAAGCTTTCTTT.